This TCR beta chain was recovered during a study of T cell responses to AZD1222 COVID-19 vaccine. Notes on the study in general: Repertoire sampling happened only post peak T cell response. Nearly half of spike-specific TCRs reportedly target unmutated variant regions.

This CDR3 is 13 amino acids long. Trimming took 0 bases from V and 7 from J, leaving 11 bases between them. Germline-derived CDR1 and CDR2 are SGHKS and YYEKEE (reference sequence). With respect to this clone: No antigen is known for it.

Profiled with immunoSEQ multiplex PCR; TCRdb holds only in-frame clones, not every one. Here the sample spans around 120,000 clones, approximately 94% being singletons. V gene TRBV5-5 combines with J gene TRBJ2-7, with D hard to call. This specimen consisted of peripheral blood, obtained 28 days after the second AZD1222 dose. The receptor comes from an adult who received the AZD1222 COVID-19 vaccine. The CDR3, as DNA: TGTGCCAGCAGCTTGGTCCACCCTTGGGAGCAGTACTTC. Its protein is CASSLVHPWEQYF.